The 24 T cell receptor beta chains reported below all come from one sample, sequenced in a study of cytomegalovirus exposure and HLA in healthy donors. Amplification used 60 Vbeta primers and 13 Jbeta primers. The table came from immunoSEQ multiplex PCR; TCRdb's copy has only in-frame clones and leaves some out. The sample has some 200,000 clones; roughly a tenth are singletons. The sample consisted of PBMCs. Every receptor here comes from a woman aged 30 to 39 in good health and CMV-seropositive.

This clone was recorded a few times. The rearrangement joins TRBV7-2 to TRBJ1-2; tentatively, D is TRBD1 (5 bases). Germline loops: CDR1 SGHTA, CDR2 FQGNSA. V lost 3 bases, J lost 7 bases, and 12 bases lay in between. This CDR3 comprises 13 residues. The CDR3 DNA reads as TGTGCCAGCAGCTTCCGGGGGATTCTTGGCTACACCTTC. This sequence encodes CASSFRGILGYTF.

This clone was counted only a few times. The chain employs TRBV7-3 and TRBJ1-3, with D possibly matching TRBD1 (6 bases). The CDR3 totals 15 residues. Looked up from germline, CDR1 is SGHTA and CDR2 is FQGTGA. V gave up 5 bases and J gave up 0 bases, with 11 bases separating them. CDR3 nucleotide sequence: TGTGCCAGCAGCCCAACAGGGAGCTCTGGAAACACCATATATTTT. This translates into CASSPTGSSGNTIYF. Full variable domain (missing parts from reference TRBV7-3 and TRBJ1-3): GAGVSQTPSNKVTEKGKYVELRCDPISGHTALYWYRQSLGQGPEFLIYFQGTGAADDSGLPNDRFFAVRPEGSVSTLKIQRTERGDSAVYLCASSPTGSSGNTIYFGEGSWLTVV.

This clone has ten or more counts. V gene TRBV19 combines with J gene TRBJ2-1, with 7 bases matching TRBD2. Germline CDR1 LNHDA, CDR2 SQIVND (reference sequence). The V and J ends lost 1 base and 14 bases, in that order; junction bases with no gene match: 8. The CDR3 covers 13 residues. The CDR3 nucleotides are TGTGCCAGTAGTATAGCGTCGGGGGGAATTGAGTTCTTC. It codes for CASSIASGGIEFF. Looking up the rest from reference TRBV19 and TRBJ2-1 gives the full variable domain: DGGITQSPKYLFRKEGQNVTLSCEQNLNHDAMYWYRQDPGQGLRLIYYSQIVNDFQKGDIAEGYSVSREKKESFPLTVTSAQKNPTAFYLCASSIASGGIEFFGPGTRLTVL.

This clone was detected only a few times. The J gene is TRBJ2-7, the V gene TRBV5-8; no clear D. This CDR3 spans 13 amino acids. The V gene's germline CDR1 is SGHTS and CDR2 YDEGEE. Deletions cut 1 base from V and 5 bases from J, with 10 bases between. The CDR3 loop is CASSLSPSHEQYF. CDR3 nucleotide sequence: TGTGCCAGCAGCTTGTCTCCGAGCCACGAGCAGTACTTC.

The sample holds a few counts of this clone. This chain joins TRBV9 and TRBJ2-2, with unresolved D. The CDR3 loop spans 15 amino acids. V lost 0 bases to trimming and J lost 5 bases, with 11 bases between them. Germline V gives CDR1 SGDLS, CDR2 YYNGEE. Here the CDR3 reads CASSVVTGETGELFF. The CDR3 region has the DNA TGTGCCAGCAGCGTAGTGACGGGTGAAACCGGGGAGCTGTTTTTT.

V usage is TRBV11-2 and J usage is TRBJ2-1; D perhaps matches TRBD1 (6 bases). This CDR3 spans 16 amino acids. Trimming left V 2 bases short and J 0 bases short, with 11 bases between. Germline V gives CDR1 SGHAT, CDR2 FQNNGV. CDR3 residues: CASSLSAGDSYNEQFF. The CDR3 nucleotides read TGTGCCAGCAGCTTATCAGCAGGGGACTCCTACAATGAGCAGTTCTTC.

This clone turned up a few times. The chain recombines TRBV5-4 with TRBJ2-1, with a weak D call TRBD1 (5 bases). V lost 0 bases to trimming and J lost 4 bases, with 5 bases between them. The CDR3 loop spans 13 amino acids. CDR1 SGHNT and CDR2 YYREEE come from the germline V gene (reference sequence). The CDR3, as DNA: TGTGCCAGCAGCTTGGGACAGTACAATGAGCAGTTCTTC. Amino acids: CASSLGQYNEQFF.

J is TRBJ2-1 and V is TRBV2; D might be TRBD2 (5 bases). The V gene's germline CDR1 is SNHLY and CDR2 FYNNEI. This CDR3 comprises 14 residues. V gave up 10 bases and J gave up 5 bases, with 18 bases separating them. The CDR3 coding sequence is TGTGCCAACATGGCCGCGAGGGCTGACAATGAGCAGTTCTTC. It encodes CANMAARADNEQFF.

The V and J genes are TRBV10-2 and TRBJ2-7; 7 bases map to TRBD1. This CDR3 has 13 amino acids. J was trimmed by 2 bases and V by 6 bases; bases with no gene match: 4. CDR1 is WSHSY, CDR2 SAAADI, per germline. The CDR3: CASRGDSPYEQYF. CDR3 coding DNA: TGCGCCAGCAGGGGGGACAGCCCCTACGAGCAGTACTTC.

The J gene is TRBJ2-3, the V gene TRBV30; tentative D call: TRBD1 (5 bases). The CDR3 length is 13 residues. Germline lookup yields CDR1 GTSNPN and CDR2 SVGIG (reference sequence). V lost 2 bases and J 2 bases, leaving 8 bases between the germline ends. The CDR3 protein is CAWSFRDTDTQYF. CDR3 DNA sequence: TGTGCCTGGAGTTTCAGGGACACAGATACGCAGTATTTT.

This clone was counted between two and nine times. The rearrangement joins TRBV21-1 to TRBJ1-1; whether TRBD1, the table's D call, matches the DNA was not checked. TRBV21-1 is shown as a pseudogene. CDR3 length: 16 amino acids. In DNA form, the CDR3 reads TGTGCCAGCAGCAAAGGAGGGGCAGGGGGCAGCACTGAAGCTTTCTTT. Translated, it gives CASSKGGAGGSTEAFF.

This chain joins TRBV4-1 and TRBJ2-3; possible D gene TRBD2, 7 bases. This CDR3 has 16 residues. The germline CDR1 and CDR2 sequences are MGHRA and YSYEKL. Trimming removed 3 bases from V and 2 bases from J, with 15 bases in between. This CDR3 reads CASSHPGGTPTDTQYF. In nucleotides, the CDR3 is TGCGCCAGCAGCCACCCCGGGGGGACACCCACAGATACGCAGTATTTT.

This chain uses TRBV27 with TRBJ2-7; 11 nucleotides match TRBD2. The germline V gene encodes CDR1 MNHEY and CDR2 SMNVEV (reference sequence). Trimming took 6 bases from V and 3 from J; bases not matched to a gene: 4. CDR3 length: 14 amino acids. CDR3 sequence: CASSPGTSGYEQYF. CDR3 DNA sequence: TGTGCCAGCAGCCCCGGGACTAGCGGCTACGAGCAGTACTTC.

J is TRBJ1-5 and V is TRBV4-1; D not certain. This CDR3 spans 13 amino acids. Germline V CDR1 and CDR2: MGHRA, YSYEKL. Trimming shortened V by 6 bases and J by 7 bases, and 13 bases separated the two germline ends. The CDR3 DNA reads TGCGCCAGCAGTACTTCCTTTCTGCAGCCCCAGCATTTT. It yields the protein CASSTSFLQPQHF.

The sample holds a few counts of this clone. One end of the junction is discordant with germline, which a read error may explain. The genes are TRBV10-3 and TRBJ2-1, with a possible D match to TRBD1 (5 bases). Per the germline V gene, CDR1 is ENHRY and CDR2 is SYGVKD. There are 15 residues in the CDR3. In nucleotides, the CDR3 is TGTGCAATCAGGGCGTCGACGGGCTCCTACAATGAGCAGTTCTTC. It encodes CAIRASTGSYNEQFF.

This clone showed up just a few times. J is TRBJ2-3 and V is TRBV9; D unclear. Germline V lookup: CDR1 SGDLS, CDR2 YYNGEE. The CDR3 has 14 amino acids. The V and J ends lost 3 bases and 2 bases respectively, with 10 bases between them. CDR3 in DNA: TGTGCCAGCAGCGCCCACAGTCTCACAGATACGCAGTATTTT. This gives the protein CASSAHSLTDTQYF. Variable domain in full (rest from reference TRBV9 and TRBJ2-3): DSGVTQTPKHLITATGQRVTLRCSPRSGDLSVYWYQQSLDQGLQFLIQYYNGEERAKGNILERFSAQQFPDLHSELNLSSLELGDSALYFCASSAHSLTDTQYFGPGTRLTVL.

V is TRBV2 and J is TRBJ1-2; 10 nucleotides line up with TRBD1. This CDR3 spans 13 amino acids. CDR1 SNHLY and CDR2 FYNNEI come from the germline V gene. The V segment lost 4 bases and the J segment 7 bases; nucleotides outside the gene matches: 3. In DNA form, the CDR3 reads TGTGCCAGCAGTGGACAGGGGGCAGGTGGCTACACCTTC. Translating it yields CASSGQGAGGYTF.

This clone has just a few counts. The chain has TRBV7-9 and TRBJ2-7; 8 bases map to TRBD1. V trimming: 4 bases; J trimming: 1 base; junction bases outside the gene matches: 12. The germline CDR1 and CDR2 sequences are SEHNR and FQNEAQ (reference sequence). The CDR3 runs 17 residues. CDR3 sequence: CASSSQVPGGASYEQYF. The CDR3, as DNA: TGTGCCAGCAGCTCCCAAGTCCCAGGGGGCGCATCCTACGAGCAGTACTTC.

This clone was detected only a few times. This sequence joins TRBV5-1 and TRBJ2-2, with D perhaps TRBD1 (6 bases). With 3 bases removed from V and 1 base from J, the gap between germline ends came to 19 bases. CDR3 length equals 18 residues. Per germline, CDR1 SGHRS and CDR2 YFSETQ. Here the CDR3 reads CASSSPRGKSVNTGELFF. In DNA form, the CDR3 reads TGCGCCAGCAGCTCCCCAAGGGGGAAGTCGGTGAACACCGGGGAGCTGTTTTTT. The entire variable domain, with the rest obtained from reference TRBV5-1 and TRBJ2-2, is as follows: KAGVTQTPRYLIKTRGQQVTLSCSPISGHRSVSWYQQTPGQGLQFLFEYFSETQRNKGNFPGRFSGRQFSNSRSEMNVSTLELGDSALYLCASSSPRGKSVNTGELFFGEGSRLTVL.

CDR3 in DNA: TGTGCCAGCAGTGATGAGGGACAGGGGAACACTGAAGCTTTCTTT. This sequence encodes CASSDEGQGNTEAFF. J is TRBJ1-1 and V is TRBV2, with 9 bases fitting TRBD1. In germline, CDR1 is SNHLY, CDR2 FYNNEI. The CDR3 sequence is 15 residues long. Trimming cost V 3 bases and J 1 base; bases outside gene matches: 3.

This clone was found a few times. The V gene is TRBV19, the J gene TRBJ2-7; 11 nucleotides agree with TRBD1. Germline V gene lookup returns CDR1 LNHDA and CDR2 SQIVND (reference sequence). The J segment lost 4 bases and the V segment lost 1 base, leaving 6 bases of the junction unmatched. The CDR3 extends over 16 amino acids. The DNA for the CDR3 is TGTGCCAGTAGTATAGGTAGGACAGGGGGCGGATACGAGCAGTACTTC. Translation: CASSIGRTGGGYEQYF.

The J gene is TRBJ2-5, the V gene TRBV10-1; D is possibly TRBD2 (6 bases). Germline V gene lookup returns CDR1 WNHNN and CDR2 SYGVQD (reference sequence). The CDR3 has 13 residues. Between the trimmed V and J ends, which lost 6 bases and 2 bases, there was a span of 10 bases. The CDR3 sequence is CASRIAVQETQYF. The CDR3 DNA is TGCGCCAGCAGGATAGCGGTGCAAGAGACCCAGTACTTC.

The V and J genes are TRBV19 and TRBJ2-5, with TRBD1 matching over 10 bases. V shed 5 bases and J 5 bases; nucleotides not matched to a gene: 8. In germline, CDR1 is LNHDA, CDR2 SQIVND (reference sequence). The CDR3 extends over 15 amino acids. The CDR3 reads CASSYGQGVLETQYF. The CDR3 nucleotides read TGTGCCAGTAGTTACGGACAGGGGGTTCTGGAGACCCAGTACTTC.

The chain carries TRBV30 and TRBJ2-2; 13 nucleotides align to TRBD2. The ends lost 8 bases at V and 5 bases at J; junction bases unmatched: 11. CDR1 and CDR2 from the germline V gene are GTSNPN and SVGIG (reference sequence). CDR3 length equals 16 residues. CDR3 protein: CARKGLAGERTGELFF. In nucleotides, the CDR3 is TGTGCCCGTAAAGGACTAGCGGGAGAAAGGACCGGGGAGCTGTTTTTT.